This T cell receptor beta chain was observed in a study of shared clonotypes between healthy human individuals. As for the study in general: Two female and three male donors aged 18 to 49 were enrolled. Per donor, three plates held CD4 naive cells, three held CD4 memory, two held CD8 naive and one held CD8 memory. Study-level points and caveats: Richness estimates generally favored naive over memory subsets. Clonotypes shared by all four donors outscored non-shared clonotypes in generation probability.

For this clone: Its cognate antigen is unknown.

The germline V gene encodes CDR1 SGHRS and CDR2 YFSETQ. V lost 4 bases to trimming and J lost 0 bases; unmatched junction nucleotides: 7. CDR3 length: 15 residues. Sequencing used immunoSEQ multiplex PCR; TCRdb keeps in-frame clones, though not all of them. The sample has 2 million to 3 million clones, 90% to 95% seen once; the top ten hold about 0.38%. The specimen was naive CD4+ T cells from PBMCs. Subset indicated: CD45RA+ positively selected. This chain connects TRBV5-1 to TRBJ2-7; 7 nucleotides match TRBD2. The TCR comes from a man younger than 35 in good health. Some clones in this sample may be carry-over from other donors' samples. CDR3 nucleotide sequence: TGCGCCAGCAGCCTCGGCCGGACTAGCTCCTACGAGCAGTACTTC. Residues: CASSLGRTSSYEQYF.